This TCR delta chain is from a study of Vδ1+ human thymocytes. Extracted RNA was reverse transcribed into cDNA. Pooled V-gene forward primers with one constant-region reverse primer generated the CDR3 amplicons by multiplex PCR. TCRdb re-called clones from the multiplex PCR reads using CATT. The sample lists 20,000 to 25,000 delta-chain clones; over 7% were seen once. Study-wide points: Thymic TRG and TRD repertoires appeared highly polyclonal. Approximately 19% of thymic delta-chain sequences were Vdelta2, with few Vdelta3, unlike blood Vdelta1+ controls. TRD repertoires were essentially private, unlike widely shared TRG clonotypes. Bulk data may be misread because of unexpected Vdelta2 sequences.

Concerning this clone itself: Its matching antigen is unknown. A much bigger clone sits one base away, suggesting this may be a read error.

The CDR3 consists of 17 residues. CDR1 is GEAIGNYY, CDR2 EKD, per germline. Purity of the sorted Vdelta1+ thymocytes ranged from 98% to 99.6%. The sequence derives from a child younger than two who had congenital heart surgery. This sequence joins TRDV2 and TRDJ1, with 8 nucleotides matching TRDD3. Matching the DNA to germline supplied the J gene, which TCRdb does not give. The sequencing input was Vdelta1+ gamma-delta thymocytes from the thymus. Indicated subset: FACS-sorted CD3+ TCRalphabeta- TCRVdelta1+ TCRVdelta2- thymocytes. The CDR3 region is CACDTGIRFTYTDKLIF. In DNA, the CDR3 is TGTGCATGTGACACCGGGATACGCTTCACGTACACCGATAAACTCATCTTT.